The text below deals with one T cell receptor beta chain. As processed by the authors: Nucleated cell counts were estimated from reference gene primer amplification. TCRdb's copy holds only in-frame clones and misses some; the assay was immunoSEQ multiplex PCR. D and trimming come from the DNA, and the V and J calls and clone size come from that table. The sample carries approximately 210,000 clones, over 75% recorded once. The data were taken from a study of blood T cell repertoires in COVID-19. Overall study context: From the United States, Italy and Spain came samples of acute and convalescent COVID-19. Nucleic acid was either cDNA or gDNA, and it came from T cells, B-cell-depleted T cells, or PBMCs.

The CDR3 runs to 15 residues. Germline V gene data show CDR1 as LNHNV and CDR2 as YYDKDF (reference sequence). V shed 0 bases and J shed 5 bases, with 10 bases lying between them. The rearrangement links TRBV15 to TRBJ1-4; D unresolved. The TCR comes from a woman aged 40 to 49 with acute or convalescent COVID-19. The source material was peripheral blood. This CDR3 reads CATSRDPFRNEKLFF. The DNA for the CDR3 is TGTGCCACCAGCAGAGACCCTTTCAGAAATGAAAAACTGTTTTTT.